These 15 T cell receptor beta chains originate from one sample sequenced in a study of CD8 T cells in Susac syndrome. Reverse transcription of roughly 0.5 to 1 ug RNA used random hexamers. TCRdb re-analysed the immunoSEQ multiplex PCR reads in MiXCR, keeping a single row per CDR3 protein. The repertoire holds 150,000 or so distinct CDR3 sequences, with approximately 96% as singletons. What was sequenced was CD4+ T cells from PBMCs. All receptors come from a human donor with Susac syndrome.

This rearrangement joins TRBV20-1 to TRBJ1-1; D remains unclear. Trimming shortened V by 7 bases and J by 0 bases, and 12 bases separated the two germline ends. CDR1 DFQATT and CDR2 SNEGSKA come from the germline V gene (reference sequence). The CDR3 spans 13 residues. This CDR3 reads CSVPRGMNTEAFF. The CDR3 DNA is TGCAGTGTTCCGAGAGGGATGAACACTGAAGCTTTCTTT.

CDR3 region: CSVGGENYGYTF. The DNA for the CDR3 is TGCAGCGTTGGGGGCGAAAACTATGGCTACACCTTC. J is TRBJ1-2 and V is TRBV29-1, with D perhaps TRBD1 (5 bases). The V and J ends lost 4 bases and 2 bases respectively, with 8 bases between them. The CDR3 extends over 12 amino acids. The germline CDR1 and CDR2 sequences are SQVTM and ANQGSEA.

The rearrangement uses TRBV12-3 or TRBV12-4 and TRBJ1-6; 7 nucleotides match TRBD1. The CDR3 sequence is 13 residues long. The V segment lost 6 bases and the J segment 8 bases; nucleotides outside the gene matches: 4. The CDR3 DNA reads TGTGCCAGCAGACCAGGGGGGGATTCACCCCTCCACTTT. Amino acids: CASRPGGDSPLHF.

The chain carries TRBV20-1 and TRBJ2-5; the match to TRBD1 covers 8 bases. Germline V gene data show CDR1 as DFQATT and CDR2 as SNEGSKA (reference sequence). The V segment lost 3 bases and the J segment 5 bases; nucleotides outside the gene matches: 14. The CDR3 is 16 residues long. CDR3 loop: CSARGIRTGGKETQYF. The CDR3 bases are TGCAGTGCTAGGGGGATCCGAACAGGGGGGAAGGAGACCCAGTACTTC.

This rearrangement joins TRBV9 to TRBJ1-1, with TRBD1 matching over 9 bases. Germline loops: CDR1 SGDLS, CDR2 YYNGEE. Trimming removed 4 bases from V and 3 bases from J; junction bases left unmatched: 7. The CDR3 sequence is 15 residues long. This chain's CDR3 is CASSSRQGGHTEAFF. CDR3 bases: TGTGCCAGCAGCTCAAGACAGGGGGGTCACACTGAAGCTTTCTTT.

The chain links TRBV29-1 to TRBJ2-1, with D uncertain. The CDR3 spans 15 residues. V was pared by 0 bases and J by 0 bases, with 9 bases between. Germline V gives CDR1 SQVTM, CDR2 ANQGSEA. The CDR3 region is CSVEEGKTSYNEQFF. CDR3 bases: TGCAGCGTTGAAGAGGGCAAGACCTCCTACAATGAGCAGTTCTTC.

The chain recombines TRBV20-1 with TRBJ1-1; D is possibly TRBD1 (6 bases). Germline CDR1 DFQATT, CDR2 SNEGSKA (reference sequence). This CDR3 region has 12 residues. V lost 6 bases and J lost 4, with 12 bases in between. Written as DNA, the CDR3 is TGCAGTGCCAATACCAGGGGCACTGAAGCTTTCTTT. It yields the protein CSANTRGTEAFF.

This sequence joins TRBV4-2 and TRBJ2-3; D gene uncertain. The CDR3 covers 13 residues. Germline V gene sequence: CDR1 LGHNA, CDR2 YNFKEQ. Trimming cost V 2 bases and J 3 bases, with 6 bases left between them. CDR3 amino acids: CASSQIKTDTQYF. The CDR3 DNA follows: TGTGCCAGCAGCCAAATCAAAACAGATACGCAGTATTTT.

The V call is TRBV12-3 or TRBV12-4, the J call TRBJ2-2, with a tentative D call TRBD1 (6 bases). The CDR3 covers 15 residues. The CDR3 loop is CATRPGWGLTGELFF. CDR3 DNA: TGTGCTACCCGCCCGGGCTGGGGGCTGACCGGGGAGCTGTTTTTT.

The V call is TRBV4-3, the J call TRBJ1-6; 8 nucleotides align to TRBD1. This CDR3 comprises 15 residues. Trimming at V came to 1 base and at J to 8 bases, leaving 4 bases not matched to a gene. Germline CDR1 and CDR2: LGHNA and YSLEER. CDR3 loop: CASSQAGQVHSPLHF. In nucleotides, the CDR3 is TGCGCCAGCAGCCAAGCGGGACAGGTGCATTCACCCCTCCACTTT.

This clonotype was counted only a few times. V usage is TRBV7-6 and J usage is TRBJ2-7; 10 nucleotides agree with TRBD1. The germline V gene encodes CDR1 SGHVS and CDR2 FNYEAQ. V shed 3 bases, J shed 2 bases, and the junction held 4 bases outside the gene matches. CDR3 length equals 15 residues. CDR3 coding DNA: TGTGCCAGCAGCTTCCGGGACAGGGGTCCCTACGAGCAGTACTTC. As protein: CASSFRDRGPYEQYF.

V and J are TRBV3-1 and TRBJ2-7, with 8 bases aligning to TRBD2. The ends lost 4 bases at V and 2 bases at J; junction bases unmatched: 7. This CDR3 has 15 residues. Germline CDR1 reads LGHDT; CDR2 reads YNNKEL (reference sequence). CDR3 residues: CASSPRDSGAYEQYF. The CDR3 DNA sequence: TGTGCCAGCAGCCCCCGGGATAGCGGGGCCTACGAGCAGTACTTC.

The rearrangement links TRBV20-1 to TRBJ2-1; 12 nucleotides match TRBD2. This CDR3 comprises 15 residues. V lost 3 bases, J lost 3 bases, and 3 bases stayed unmatched. CDR1 DFQATT and CDR2 SNEGSKA come from the germline V gene (reference sequence). The CDR3 coding sequence is TGCAGTGCTAGTGGGACTAGCGGGTACTACAATGAGCAGTTCTTC. Translating it yields CSASGTSGYYNEQFF.

V is TRBV30 and J is TRBJ1-1, with no clear D. Germline CDR1 is GTSNPN and CDR2 is SVGIG (reference sequence). The V gene lost 6 bases and the J gene lost 1 base, with 6 bases spanning the gap. The CDR3 sequence is 11 residues long. CDR3 region: CACERNTEAFF. CDR3 coding DNA: TGTGCCTGCGAACGGAACACTGAAGCTTTCTTT.

V gene TRBV29-1 combines with J gene TRBJ2-3; D is unclear. Germline loops: CDR1 SQVTM, CDR2 ANQGSEA. The V and J ends lost 3 bases and 0 bases respectively, with 10 bases between them. This CDR3 is 14 amino acids long. The CDR3: CSVDSDTSTDTQYF. The CDR3 DNA is TGCAGCGTTGACTCGGATACTAGCACAGATACGCAGTATTTT.